The source of this TCR beta chain is a study of cytomegalovirus exposure and HLA in healthy donors. This CDR3 is 18 amino acids long. Trimming took off 4 bases at V and 2 bases at J, with 19 bases between the two ends. Germline values: CDR1 SGHRS, CDR2 YFSETQ. This PCR relied on a set of 60 Vbeta primers and 13 Jbeta primers. Some clones are missing from TCRdb's copy, which holds only in-frame ones; the method was immunoSEQ multiplex PCR. Of approximately 150,000 clones in the sample, around 77% were seen once. The specimen was PBMCs. The genes are TRBV5-1 and TRBJ2-6, with a possible D match to TRBD2 (9 bases). The sequence was collected from a woman aged 30 to 39 in good health and CMV-seronegative. The CDR3 loop is CASSRQGLAGAGANVLTF. The CDR3 nucleotides are TGCGCCAGCAGCAGACAGGGGTTAGCGGGAGCTGGGGCCAACGTCCTGACTTTC.